The 11 T cell receptor beta chains in this list originate from one sample, sequenced in a study of blood T cell repertoires in COVID-19 (dated by TCRdb to 2020 to 2022). Library preparation was by the immunoSEQ multiplex PCR assay. TCRdb holds this immuneACCESS table with in-frame rearrangements only. Some clones are missing; in checked studies, unresolved V genes explain under half, and the rest has no known cause. Present in this sample are about 190,000 clones, about 88% of which were seen just once. Of the sample, around 1.2% is held by the ten largest clones. The sample consisted of peripheral blood. These receptors originate from a man aged 25-45 years with acute or convalescent COVID-19.

The chain carries TRBV5-1 and TRBJ2-7; TRBD2 matches 8 bases. Germline V CDR1 and CDR2: SGHRS, YFSETQ. CDR3 size: 14 residues. Losses at the gene ends were 5 bases for V and 0 bases for J; bases not matched to a gene: 4. The CDR3 DNA reads as TGCGCCAGCAGGGTCGGGGGGGCCTCCTACGAGCAGTACTTC. Amino acids: CASRVGGASYEQYF.

This chain connects TRBV28 to TRBJ2-2, with D possibly matching TRBD1 (5 bases). Trimming shortened V by 5 bases and J by 1 base, and 11 bases separated the two germline ends. CDR3 length equals 15 residues. CDR1 and CDR2 (germline): MDHEN, SYDVKM. The CDR3 bases are TGTGCCAGCAGTACCCCTACAGGGAACACCGGGGAGCTGTTTTTT. Translating gives CASSTPTGNTGELFF.

This chain connects TRBV29-1 to TRBJ1-3; D unresolved. V dropped 4 bases and J dropped 0 bases, with 4 bases sitting between them. Per germline, CDR1 SQVTM and CDR2 ANQGSEA. The CDR3 spans 12 residues. CDR3 sequence: CSVVVSGNTIYF. In nucleotides, the CDR3 is TGCAGCGTTGTAGTCTCTGGAAACACCATATATTTT.

This clone has only one observation. This chain links TRBV7-2 with TRBJ2-7; TRBD2 might be the D (7 bases). Trimming shortened V by 1 base and J by 4 bases, and 11 bases separated the two germline ends. Germline V gives CDR1 SGHTA, CDR2 FQGNSA. The CDR3 has 14 residues. The chain's CDR3 is CASSLGRGRYEQYF. Written as DNA, the CDR3 is TGTGCCAGCAGCTTAGGGCGGGGGCGATACGAGCAGTACTTC.

The CDR3 here is CASRGTSGRRGGELFF. The DNA of the CDR3 is TGTGCCAGCAGGGGGACTAGCGGGAGGAGGGGCGGGGAGCTGTTTTTT. V usage is TRBV27 and J usage is TRBJ2-2; 15 bases agree with TRBD2. Trimming cost V 6 bases and J 7 bases; bases outside gene matches: 6. Germline V gives CDR1 MNHEY, CDR2 SMNVEV (reference sequence). This CDR3 contains 16 residues.

The CDR3 DNA is TGTGCCAGCAGAAAGGGGCAGGTTACAGACACCATATATTTT. Amino acids: CASRKGQVTDTIYF. The rearrangement uses TRBV6-5 and TRBJ1-3, with D perhaps TRBD1 (5 bases). Germline CDR1 and CDR2: MNHEY and SVGAGI. The length of the CDR3 is 14 residues. V gave up 6 bases and J gave up 8 bases, with 17 bases separating them.

CDR3 sequence: CASVNPGQGRYGYTF. The CDR3 DNA is TGTGCCAGCGTAAATCCGGGACAGGGCCGTTATGGCTACACCTTC. The J gene is TRBJ1-2, the V gene TRBV19, with 9 nucleotides matching TRBD1. Per germline, CDR1 LNHDA and CDR2 SQIVND (reference sequence). The CDR3 loop spans 15 amino acids. J lost 5 bases, V lost 9 bases, and 13 bases had no gene match.

The chain joins TRBV2 to TRBJ2-7, with TRBD1 matching 11 bases. Germline V gives CDR1 SNHLY, CDR2 FYNNEI. The CDR3 loop spans 13 amino acids. With V trimmed by 6 bases and J by 7 bases, 5 bases remained unmatched. CDR3: CASRDRGLQEQYF. The CDR3 DNA is TGTGCCAGCAGGGACAGGGGGCTGCAGGAGCAGTACTTC.

The CDR3 bases are TGTGCCAGCAGCCGCGGGGGGGTATCAAAAAACATTCAGTACTTC. Translation: CASSRGGVSKNIQYF. The rearrangement uses TRBV6-5 and TRBJ2-4; 9 nucleotides agree with TRBD2. The V segment lost 6 bases and the J segment 4 bases; nucleotides outside the gene matches: 7. The germline V gene encodes CDR1 MNHEY and CDR2 SVGAGI. The CDR3 runs 15 residues.

The J gene is TRBJ1-1, the V gene TRBV5-1; tentatively, D is TRBD1 (5 bases). Germline-derived CDR1 and CDR2 are SGHRS and YFSETQ. This CDR3 comprises 16 residues. V was clipped by 4 bases and J by 1 base, with 17 bases between them. The CDR3 nucleotides are TGCGCCAGCAGCCCCTTATGGGGCTCTGGGAACACTGAAGCTTTCTTT. Protein: CASSPLWGSGNTEAFF. Looking up the rest from reference TRBV5-1 and TRBJ1-1 gives the full variable domain: KAGVTQTPRYLIKTRGQQVTLSCSPISGHRSVSWYQQTPGQGLQFLFEYFSETQRNKGNFPGRFSGRQFSNSRSEMNVSTLELGDSALYLCASSPLWGSGNTEAFFGQGTRLTVV.

This rearrangement joins TRBV6-5 to TRBJ2-2; 7 bases are a match to TRBD2. Germline V gives CDR1 MNHEY, CDR2 SVGAGI. The CDR3 totals 15 residues. Trimming took 6 bases from V and 6 from J; bases not matched to a gene: 10. This chain's CDR3 is CASSPFVGGAGELFF. CDR3 coding DNA: TGTGCCAGCAGCCCCTTCGTGGGAGGGGCCGGGGAGCTGTTTTTT.